This T cell receptor (beta chain) is from a study of T cell responses to AZD1222 COVID-19 vaccine. A word on this clone: No antigen is known for it.

Sequencing was performed with immunoSEQ multiplex PCR; in TCRdb, only in-frame clones are kept and a portion is missing. The table lists approximately 110,000 clones, 85% of them singletons. General study points: Close to half of spike-specific TCRs reportedly recognize unmutated variant regions. Mostly white British, mostly female donors; authors suggested clonal diversity may be underestimated. Vaccine-related CD4 TCRs covered spike, predominating at 160-218 and 743-854. Spike-specific TCR depth and breadth grew after two AZD1222 doses.

In germline, CDR1 is SGHRS, CDR2 YFSETQ. CDR3 size: 14 residues. With 2 bases clipped from V and 0 bases from J, the junction kept 1 base outside the gene matches. The chain links TRBV5-1 to TRBJ2-5, with 7 bases identical to TRBD1. The clonotype originates from an adult who received the AZD1222 COVID-19 vaccine. The specimen was peripheral blood, collected 28 days after the second AZD1222 dose. Written as DNA, the CDR3 is TGCGCCAGCAGCTTACAGGGGTACCAAGAGACCCAGTACTTC. Protein sequence: CASSLQGYQETQYF. Looking up the rest from reference TRBV5-1 and TRBJ2-5 gives the full variable domain: KAGVTQTPRYLIKTRGQQVTLSCSPISGHRSVSWYQQTPGQGLQFLFEYFSETQRNKGNFPGRFSGRQFSNSRSEMNVSTLELGDSALYLCASSLQGYQETQYFGPGTRLLVL.